This TCR beta chain was profiled in a study of blood T cell repertoires in COVID-19. Study background: COVID-19 samples from acute and convalescent phases originated in the United States, Italy and Spain. T cells, B-cell-depleted T cells, or PBMCs provided the cDNA or gDNA that served as material.

Per the original data handling: It was from reference gene primer amplification that nucleated cell counts were estimated. The assay was immunoSEQ multiplex PCR, and TCRdb's table has in-frame clones only and misses some. That table gives V, J and clone size, and the DNA gave D and trimming. The sample includes some 270,000 clones, approximately 85% of them seen just once. Germline CDR1 is LNHDA and CDR2 is SQIVND (reference sequence). V was clipped by 4 bases and J by 7 bases, with 22 bases between them. This CDR3 comprises 16 residues. The clonotype comes from a woman aged 45-59 years with acute COVID-19. Sample: PBMCs or T cells enriched from blood (not recorded which). The chain joins TRBV19 to TRBJ1-2; no clear D. Written as DNA, the CDR3 is TGTGCCAGTAGTAGTACTCTAGGAGGGCAGATGGTTGGCTACACCTTC. Its translation: CASSSTLGGQMVGYTF.